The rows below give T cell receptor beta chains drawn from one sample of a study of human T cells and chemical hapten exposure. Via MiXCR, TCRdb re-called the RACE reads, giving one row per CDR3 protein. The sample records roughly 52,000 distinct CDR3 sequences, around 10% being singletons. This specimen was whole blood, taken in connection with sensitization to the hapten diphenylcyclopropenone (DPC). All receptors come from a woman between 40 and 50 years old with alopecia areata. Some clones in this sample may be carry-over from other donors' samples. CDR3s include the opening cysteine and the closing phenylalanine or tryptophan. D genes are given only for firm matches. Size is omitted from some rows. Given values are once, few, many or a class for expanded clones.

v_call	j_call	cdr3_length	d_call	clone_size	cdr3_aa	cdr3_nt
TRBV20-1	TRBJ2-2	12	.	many	CSASISTGELFF	TGCAGTGCTAGTATTAGTACCGGGGAGCTGTTTTTT
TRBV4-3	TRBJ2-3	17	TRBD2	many	CASSRGLAGGPTDTQYF	TGCGCCAGCAGCCGCGGACTAGCGGGGGGGCCCACAGATACGCAGTATTTT
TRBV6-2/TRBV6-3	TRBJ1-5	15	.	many	CASSLRPGRNQPQHF	TGTGCCAGCAGCCTTCGACCCGGGCGGAATCAGCCCCAGCATTTT
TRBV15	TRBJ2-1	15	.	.	CATSRDRSSYNEQFF	TGTGCCACCAGCAGAGATCGTAGCTCCTACAATGAGCAGTTCTTC
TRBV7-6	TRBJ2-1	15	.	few	CASSLARGAHNEQFF	TGTGCCAGCAGCTTAGCGAGGGGGGCCCACAATGAGCAGTTCTTC
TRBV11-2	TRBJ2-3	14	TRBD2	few	CATLPGGNTDTQYF	TGTGCCACCCTCCCCGGGGGGAACACAGATACGCAGTATTTT
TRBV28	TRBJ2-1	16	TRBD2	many	CASSPPGLRAYNEQFF	TGTGCCAGCAGTCCCCCGGGACTAAGGGCCTACAATGAGCAGTTCTTC
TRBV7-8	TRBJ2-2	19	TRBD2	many	CASSLAATSGRRRGGELFF	TGTGCCAGCAGCTTAGCGGCGACTAGCGGGAGGCGACGGGGCGGGGAGCTGTTTTTT
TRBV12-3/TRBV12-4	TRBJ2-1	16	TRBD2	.	CASSQYAQAGADEQFF	TGTGCCAGCAGCCAGTACGCGCAAGCGGGAGCGGATGAGCAGTTCTTC
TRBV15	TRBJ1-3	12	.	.	CATRGRDTAIYF	TGTGCCACAAGGGGAAGGGATACCGCCATATATTTT
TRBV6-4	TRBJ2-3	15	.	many	CASSDSPGGLDTQYF	TGTGCCAGCAGTGACTCCCCCGGGGGCTTGGATACGCAGTATTTT
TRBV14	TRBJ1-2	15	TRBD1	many	CASSPRTGGKSGYTF	TGTGCCAGCAGCCCCAGGACAGGGGGCAAATCTGGCTACACCTTC
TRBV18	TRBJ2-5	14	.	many	CASSPPPGVDAQYF	TGTGCCAGCTCACCACCCCCGGGGGTCGATGCCCAGTACTTC
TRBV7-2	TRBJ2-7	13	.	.	CASSPTANYEQYF	TGTGCCAGCAGCCCTACAGCTAACTACGAGCAGTACTTC
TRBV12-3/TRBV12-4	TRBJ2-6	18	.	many	CASSQGPPGSLGANVLTF	TGTGCCAGCAGTCAGGGACCGCCGGGCTCTCTTGGGGCCAACGTCCTGACTTTC
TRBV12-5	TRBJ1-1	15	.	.	CASGLEGLRDTEAFF	TGTGCTAGTGGTTTGGAGGGATTACGAGACACTGAAGCTTTCTTT
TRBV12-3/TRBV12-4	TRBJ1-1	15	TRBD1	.	CAATGDRGQYTEAFF	TGTGCCGCCACCGGGGACAGGGGGCAGTACACTGAAGCTTTCTTT
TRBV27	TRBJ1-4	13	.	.	CASSLGGGEKLFF	TGTGCCAGCAGTTTAGGGGGGGGCGAAAAACTGTTTTTT
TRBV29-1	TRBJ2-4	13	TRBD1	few	CSVLTGTKNIQYF	TGCAGCGTTCTGACAGGGACCAAAAACATTCAGTACTTC
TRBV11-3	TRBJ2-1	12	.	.	CASSSIGDEQFF	TGTGCCAGCAGCTCCATAGGGGATGAGCAGTTCTTC
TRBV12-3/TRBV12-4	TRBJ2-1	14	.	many	CASRGGPSYNEQFF	TGTGCCAGCCGCGGGGGCCCCTCCTACAATGAGCAGTTCTTC
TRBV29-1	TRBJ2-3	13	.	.	CSGDLGAIDTQYF	TGCAGCGGCGACCTGGGGGCCATAGATACGCAGTATTTT
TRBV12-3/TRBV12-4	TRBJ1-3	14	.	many	CASSYTGSGNTIYF	TGTGCCAGCAGCTACACAGGATCTGGAAACACCATATATTTT
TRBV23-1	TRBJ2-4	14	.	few	CASEYGPHKNIQYF	TGCGCCAGCGAATACGGCCCCCACAAAAACATTCAGTACTTC
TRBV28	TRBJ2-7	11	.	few	CASMSAYEQYF	TGTGCCAGCATGTCGGCCTACGAGCAGTACTTC
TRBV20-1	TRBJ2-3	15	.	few	CSASLVSGELGTQYF	TGCAGTGCTAGTCTAGTAAGCGGCGAGTTGGGTACGCAGTATTTT
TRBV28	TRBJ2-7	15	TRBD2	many	CASTRGGASSYEQYF	TGTGCCAGCACCCGGGGGGGGGCTAGCTCCTACGAGCAGTACTTC
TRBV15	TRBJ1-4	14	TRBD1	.	CATSSGTGNEKLFF	TGTGCCACCAGCAGCGGGACAGGGAATGAAAAACTGTTTTTT
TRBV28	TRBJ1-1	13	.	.	CASSLRAPSVAFF	TGTGCCAGCAGTTTACGGGCACCCAGCGTGGCTTTCTTT